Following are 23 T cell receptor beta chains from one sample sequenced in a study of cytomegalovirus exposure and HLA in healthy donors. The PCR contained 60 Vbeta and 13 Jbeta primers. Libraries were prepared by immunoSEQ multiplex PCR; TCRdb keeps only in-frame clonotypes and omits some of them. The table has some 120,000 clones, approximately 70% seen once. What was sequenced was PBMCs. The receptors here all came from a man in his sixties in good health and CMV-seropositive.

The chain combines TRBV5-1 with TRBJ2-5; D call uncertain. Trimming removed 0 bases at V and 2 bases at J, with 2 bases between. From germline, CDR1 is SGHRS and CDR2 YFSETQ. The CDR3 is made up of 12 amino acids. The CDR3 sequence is CASSLVQETQYF. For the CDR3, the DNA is TGCGCCAGCAGCTTGGTACAAGAGACCCAGTACTTC.

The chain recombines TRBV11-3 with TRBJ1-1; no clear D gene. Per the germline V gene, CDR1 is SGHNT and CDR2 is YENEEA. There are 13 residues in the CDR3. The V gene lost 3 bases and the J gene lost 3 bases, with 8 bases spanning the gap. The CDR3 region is CASSFTQHTEAFF. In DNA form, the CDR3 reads TGTGCCAGCAGCTTTACACAGCACACTGAAGCTTTCTTT. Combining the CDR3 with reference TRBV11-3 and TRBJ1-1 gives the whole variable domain EAGVVQSPRYKIIEKKQPVAFWCNPISGHNTLYWYLQNLGQGPELLIRYENEEAVDDSQLPKDRFSAERLKGVDSTLKIQPAELGDSAVYLCASSFTQHTEAFFGQGTRLTVV.

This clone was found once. The CDR3 is CASSPGFGSYNEQFF. CDR3 nucleotide sequence: TGTGCCAGCAGCCCGGGATTCGGCTCCTACAATGAGCAGTTCTTC. The chain links TRBV5-8 to TRBJ2-1, with a possible D match to TRBD2 (5 bases). Germline CDR1 and CDR2: SGHTS and YDEGEE. The CDR3 spans 15 residues. Trimming left V 4 bases short and J 0 bases short, with 11 bases between.

The DNA for the CDR3 is TGTGCCAGCAGCTCGCTTGGCGGGGGGTTCAATGAGCAGTTCTTC. It is translated as CASSSLGGGFNEQFF. The rearrangement uses TRBV7-3 and TRBJ2-1, with TRBD2 identical over 8 bases. The trim removed 4 bases at V and 6 bases at J, leaving 8 bases unmatched. The germline gives CDR1 SGHTA, CDR2 FQGTGA. This CDR3 region has 15 residues.

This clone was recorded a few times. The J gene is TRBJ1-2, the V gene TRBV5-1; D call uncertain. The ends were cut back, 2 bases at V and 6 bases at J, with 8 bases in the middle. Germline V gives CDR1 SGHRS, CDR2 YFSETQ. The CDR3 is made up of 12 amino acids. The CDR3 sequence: CASSLPSDGYTF. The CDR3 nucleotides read TGCGCCAGCAGCTTACCCAGCGATGGCTACACCTTC.

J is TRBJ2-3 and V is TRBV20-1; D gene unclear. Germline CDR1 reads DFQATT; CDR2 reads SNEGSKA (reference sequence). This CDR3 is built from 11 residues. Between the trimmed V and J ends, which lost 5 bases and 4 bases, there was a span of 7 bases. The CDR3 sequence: CSAPLSDTQYF. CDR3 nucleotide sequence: TGCAGTGCTCCGTTGTCAGATACGCAGTATTTT.

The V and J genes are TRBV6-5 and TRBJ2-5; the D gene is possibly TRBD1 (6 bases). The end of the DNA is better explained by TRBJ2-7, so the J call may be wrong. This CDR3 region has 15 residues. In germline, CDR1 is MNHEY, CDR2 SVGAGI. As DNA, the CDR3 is TGTGCCAGCAGACTGGGGGCCCCAACTGCCTACGAGCAGTACTTC. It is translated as CASRLGAPTAYEQYF.

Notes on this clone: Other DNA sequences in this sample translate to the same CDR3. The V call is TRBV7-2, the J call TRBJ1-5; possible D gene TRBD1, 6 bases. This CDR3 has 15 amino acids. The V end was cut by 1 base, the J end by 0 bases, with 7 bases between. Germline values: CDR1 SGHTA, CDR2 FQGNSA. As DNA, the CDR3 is TGTGCCAGCAGCTTAGTAGGGGGTAGCAATCAGCCCCAGCATTTT. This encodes CASSLVGGSNQPQHF.

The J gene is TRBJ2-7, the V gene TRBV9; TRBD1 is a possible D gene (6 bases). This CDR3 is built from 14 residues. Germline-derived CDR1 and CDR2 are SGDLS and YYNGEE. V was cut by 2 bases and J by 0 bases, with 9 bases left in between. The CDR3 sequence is CASSVGHPSYEQYF. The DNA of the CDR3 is TGTGCCAGCAGCGTGGGACACCCCTCCTACGAGCAGTACTTC.

This CDR3 reads CASRRDRGNEKLFF. The DNA for the CDR3 is TGTGCCAGTCGGCGGGACAGGGGTAATGAAAAACTGTTTTTT. The chain carries TRBV6-5 and TRBJ1-4, with 10 nucleotides matching TRBD1. V shed 9 bases, J shed 4 bases, and the junction held 5 bases outside the gene matches. The CDR3 loop spans 14 amino acids. From germline, CDR1 is MNHEY and CDR2 SVGAGI.

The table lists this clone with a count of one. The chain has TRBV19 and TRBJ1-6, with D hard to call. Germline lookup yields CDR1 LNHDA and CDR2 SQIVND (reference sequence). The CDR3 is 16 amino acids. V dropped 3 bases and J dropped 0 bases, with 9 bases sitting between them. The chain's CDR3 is CASSIELSSYNSPLHF. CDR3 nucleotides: TGTGCCAGTAGTATTGAACTAAGCTCCTATAATTCACCCCTCCACTTT.

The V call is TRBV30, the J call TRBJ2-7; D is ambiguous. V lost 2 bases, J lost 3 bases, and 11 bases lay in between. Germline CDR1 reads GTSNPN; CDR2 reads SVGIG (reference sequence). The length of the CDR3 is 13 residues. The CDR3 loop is CAWSPPMSYEQYF. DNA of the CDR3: TGTGCCTGGAGTCCCCCTATGAGCTACGAGCAGTACTTC.

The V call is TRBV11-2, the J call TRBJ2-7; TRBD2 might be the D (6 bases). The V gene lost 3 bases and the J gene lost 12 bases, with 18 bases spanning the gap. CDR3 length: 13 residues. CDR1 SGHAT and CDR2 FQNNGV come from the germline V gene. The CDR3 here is CASSFTPTSVWYF. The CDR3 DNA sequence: TGTGCCAGCAGCTTCACTCCGACTAGTGTATGGTACTTC.

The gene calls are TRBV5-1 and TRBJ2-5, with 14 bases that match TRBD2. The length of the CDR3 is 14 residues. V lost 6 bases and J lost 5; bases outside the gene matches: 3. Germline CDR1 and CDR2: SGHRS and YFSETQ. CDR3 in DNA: TGCGCCAGCACGGGACTAGCGGGGGTCGAGACCCAGTACTTC. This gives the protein CASTGLAGVETQYF.

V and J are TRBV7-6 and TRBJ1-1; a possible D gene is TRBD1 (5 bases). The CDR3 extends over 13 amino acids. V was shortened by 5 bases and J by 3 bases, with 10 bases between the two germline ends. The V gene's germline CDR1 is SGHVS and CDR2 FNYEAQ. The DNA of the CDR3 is TGTGCCAGCAGCAATCAGGGATACACTGAAGCTTTCTTT. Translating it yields CASSNQGYTEAFF. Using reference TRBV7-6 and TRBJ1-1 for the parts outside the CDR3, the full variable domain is GAGVSQSPRYKVTKRGQDVALRCDPISGHVSLYWYRQALGQGPEFLTYFNYEAQQDKSGLPNDRFSAERPEGSISTLTIQRTEQRDSAMYRCASSNQGYTEAFFGQGTRLTVV.

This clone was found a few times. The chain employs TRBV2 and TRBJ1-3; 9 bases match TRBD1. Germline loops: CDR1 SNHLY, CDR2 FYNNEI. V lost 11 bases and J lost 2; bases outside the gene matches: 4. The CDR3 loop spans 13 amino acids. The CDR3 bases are TGTGCCGGGAGACAGGGGGCTGGAAACACCATATATTTT. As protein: CAGRQGAGNTIYF. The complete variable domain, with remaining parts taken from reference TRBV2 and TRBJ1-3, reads EPEVTQTPSHQVTQMGQEVILRCVPISNHLYFYWYRQILGQKVEFLVSFYNNEISEKSEIFDDQFSVERPDGSNFTLKIRSTKLEDSAMYFCAGRQGAGNTIYFGEGSWLTVV.

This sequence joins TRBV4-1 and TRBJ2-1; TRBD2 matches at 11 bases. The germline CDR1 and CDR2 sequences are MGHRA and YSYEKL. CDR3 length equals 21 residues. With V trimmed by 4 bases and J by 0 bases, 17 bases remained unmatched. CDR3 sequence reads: CASSPLVGSGGVISSYNEQFF. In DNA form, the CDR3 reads TGCGCCAGCAGCCCCCTGGTTGGTAGCGGGGGGGTCATTAGCTCCTACAATGAGCAGTTCTTC.

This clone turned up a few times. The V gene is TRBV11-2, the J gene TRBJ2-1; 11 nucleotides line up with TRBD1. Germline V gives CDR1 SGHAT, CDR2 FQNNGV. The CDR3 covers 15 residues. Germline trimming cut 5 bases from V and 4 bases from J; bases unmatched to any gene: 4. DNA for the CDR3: TGTGCCAGCAGCGGAGGGACAGGGGGTTACAATGAGCAGTTCTTC. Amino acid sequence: CASSGGTGGYNEQFF.

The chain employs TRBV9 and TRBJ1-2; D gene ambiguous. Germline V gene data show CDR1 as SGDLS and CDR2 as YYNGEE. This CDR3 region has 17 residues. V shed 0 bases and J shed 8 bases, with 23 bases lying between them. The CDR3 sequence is CASSVVALTTPMDGYTF. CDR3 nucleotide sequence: TGTGCCAGCAGCGTAGTCGCATTGACTACCCCTATGGACGGCTACACCTTC.

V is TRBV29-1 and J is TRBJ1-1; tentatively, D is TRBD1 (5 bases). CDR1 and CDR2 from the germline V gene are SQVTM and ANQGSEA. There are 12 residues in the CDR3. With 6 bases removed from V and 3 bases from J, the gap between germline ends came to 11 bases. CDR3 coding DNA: TGCAGCGTAGGGGTAATGGACACTGAAGCTTTCTTT. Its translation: CSVGVMDTEAFF.

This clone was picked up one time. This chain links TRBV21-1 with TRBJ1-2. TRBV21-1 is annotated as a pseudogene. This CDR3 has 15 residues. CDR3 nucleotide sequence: TGTGCCAACGACGGATTGAACCAGGGAGGGGATGGCTACACCTTC. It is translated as CANDGLNQGGDGYTF.

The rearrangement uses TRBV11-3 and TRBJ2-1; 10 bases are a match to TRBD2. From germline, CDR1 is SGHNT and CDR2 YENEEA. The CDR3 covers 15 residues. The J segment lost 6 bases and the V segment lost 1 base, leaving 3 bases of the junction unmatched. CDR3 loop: CASSLGASGGNEQFF. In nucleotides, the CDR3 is TGTGCCAGCAGCTTAGGTGCTAGCGGGGGCAATGAGCAGTTCTTC.

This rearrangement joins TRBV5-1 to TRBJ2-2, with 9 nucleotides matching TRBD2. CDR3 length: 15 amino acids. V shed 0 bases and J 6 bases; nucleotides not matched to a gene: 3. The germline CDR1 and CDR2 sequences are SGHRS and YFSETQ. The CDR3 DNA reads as TGCGCCAGCAGCTTGGGAAGACTAGCGGCCGGGGAGCTGTTTTTT. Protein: CASSLGRLAAGELFF.